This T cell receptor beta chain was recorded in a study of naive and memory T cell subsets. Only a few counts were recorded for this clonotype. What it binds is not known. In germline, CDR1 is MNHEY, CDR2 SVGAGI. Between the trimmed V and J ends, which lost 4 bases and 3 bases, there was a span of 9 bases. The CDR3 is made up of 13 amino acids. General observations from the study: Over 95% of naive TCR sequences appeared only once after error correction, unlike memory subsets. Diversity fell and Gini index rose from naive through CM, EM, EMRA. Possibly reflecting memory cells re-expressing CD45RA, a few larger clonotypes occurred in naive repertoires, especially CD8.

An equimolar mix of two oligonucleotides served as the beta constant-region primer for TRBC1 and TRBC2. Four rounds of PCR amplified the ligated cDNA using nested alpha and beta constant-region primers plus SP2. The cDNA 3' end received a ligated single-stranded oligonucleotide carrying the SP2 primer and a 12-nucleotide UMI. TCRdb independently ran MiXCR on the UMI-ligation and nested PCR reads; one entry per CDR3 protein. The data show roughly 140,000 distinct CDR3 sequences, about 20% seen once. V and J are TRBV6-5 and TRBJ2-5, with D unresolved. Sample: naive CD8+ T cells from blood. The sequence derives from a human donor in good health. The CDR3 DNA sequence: TGTGCCAGCAGTTTAAGGGTGGAAGAGACCCAGTACTTC. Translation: CASSLRVEETQYF.